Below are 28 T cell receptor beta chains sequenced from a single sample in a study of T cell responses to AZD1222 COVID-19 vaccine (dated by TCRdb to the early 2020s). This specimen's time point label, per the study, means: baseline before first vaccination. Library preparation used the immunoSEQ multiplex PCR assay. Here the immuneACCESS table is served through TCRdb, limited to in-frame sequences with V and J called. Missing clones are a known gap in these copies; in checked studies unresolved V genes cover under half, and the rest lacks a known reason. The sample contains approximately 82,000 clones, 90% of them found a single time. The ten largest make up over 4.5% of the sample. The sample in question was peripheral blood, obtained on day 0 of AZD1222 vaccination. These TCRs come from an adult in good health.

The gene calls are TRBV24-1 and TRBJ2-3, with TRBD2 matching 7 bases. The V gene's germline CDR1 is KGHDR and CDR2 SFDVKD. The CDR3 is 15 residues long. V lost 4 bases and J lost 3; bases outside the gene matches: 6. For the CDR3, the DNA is TGTGCCACCAGTGACCCGGGGAGGGGTACAGATACGCAGTATTTT. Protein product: CATSDPGRGTDTQYF.

This CDR3 is CASSSPTGPNQPQHF. CDR3 DNA: TGTGCCAGTAGTAGCCCGACAGGGCCTAATCAGCCCCAGCATTTT. This chain joins TRBV19 and TRBJ1-5; 7 bases match TRBD1. CDR1 and CDR2 from the germline V gene are LNHDA and SQIVND (reference sequence). The trim removed 4 bases at V and 4 bases at J, leaving 7 bases unmatched. The CDR3 spans 15 residues.

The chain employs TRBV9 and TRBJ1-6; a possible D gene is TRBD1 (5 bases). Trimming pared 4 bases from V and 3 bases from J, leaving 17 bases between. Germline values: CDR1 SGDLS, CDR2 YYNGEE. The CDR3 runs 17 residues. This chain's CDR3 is CASSTGSGGSYNSPLHF. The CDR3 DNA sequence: TGTGCCAGCAGCACGGGGTCCGGGGGAAGCTATAATTCACCCCTCCACTTT.

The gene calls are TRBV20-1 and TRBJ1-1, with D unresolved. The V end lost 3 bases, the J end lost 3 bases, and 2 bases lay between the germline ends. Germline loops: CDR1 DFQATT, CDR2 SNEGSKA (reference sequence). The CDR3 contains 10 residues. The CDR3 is CSASYTEAFF. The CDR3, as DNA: TGCAGTGCTAGTTACACTGAAGCTTTCTTT.

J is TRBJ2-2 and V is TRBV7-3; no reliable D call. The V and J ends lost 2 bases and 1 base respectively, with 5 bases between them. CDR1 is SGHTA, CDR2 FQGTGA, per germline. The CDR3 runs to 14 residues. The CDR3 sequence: CASSLGRNTGELFF. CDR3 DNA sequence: TGTGCCAGCAGCTTAGGCAGGAACACCGGGGAGCTGTTTTTT.

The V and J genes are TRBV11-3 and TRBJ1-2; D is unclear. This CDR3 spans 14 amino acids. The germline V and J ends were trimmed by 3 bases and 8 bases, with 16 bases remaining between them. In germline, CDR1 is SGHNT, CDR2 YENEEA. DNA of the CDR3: TGTGCCAGCAGCTTGGGTTCGGACGCGGGGGGCTACACCTTC. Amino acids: CASSLGSDAGGYTF.

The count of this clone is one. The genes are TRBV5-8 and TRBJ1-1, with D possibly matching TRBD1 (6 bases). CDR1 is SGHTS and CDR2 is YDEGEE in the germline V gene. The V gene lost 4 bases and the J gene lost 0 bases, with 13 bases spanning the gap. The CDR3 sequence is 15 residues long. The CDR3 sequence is CASSVGQSMNTEAFF. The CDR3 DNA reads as TGTGCCAGCAGCGTCGGACAGTCAATGAACACTGAAGCTTTCTTT.

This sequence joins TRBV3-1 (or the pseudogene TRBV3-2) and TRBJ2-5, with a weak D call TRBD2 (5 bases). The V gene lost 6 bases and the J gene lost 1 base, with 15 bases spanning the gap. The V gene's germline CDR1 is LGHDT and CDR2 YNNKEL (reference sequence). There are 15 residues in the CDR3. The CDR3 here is CASSLHRGLQETQYF. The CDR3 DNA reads TGTGCCAGCAGTCTCCATAGAGGGCTCCAAGAGACCCAGTACTTC.

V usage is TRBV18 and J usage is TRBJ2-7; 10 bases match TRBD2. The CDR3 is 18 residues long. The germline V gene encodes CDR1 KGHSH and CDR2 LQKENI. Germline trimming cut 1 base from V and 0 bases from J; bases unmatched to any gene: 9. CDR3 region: CASSPLAGGSTVSYEQYF. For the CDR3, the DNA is TGTGCCAGCTCACCACTAGCGGGGGGCTCCACCGTCTCCTACGAGCAGTACTTC.

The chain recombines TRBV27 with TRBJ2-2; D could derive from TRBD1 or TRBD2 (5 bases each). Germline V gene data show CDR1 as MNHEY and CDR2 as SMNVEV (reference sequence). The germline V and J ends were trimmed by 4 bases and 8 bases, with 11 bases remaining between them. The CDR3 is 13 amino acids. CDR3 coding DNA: TGTGCCAGCAGTTGGGGGTTCGGGGGGGAGCTGTTTTTT. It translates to CASSWGFGGELFF.

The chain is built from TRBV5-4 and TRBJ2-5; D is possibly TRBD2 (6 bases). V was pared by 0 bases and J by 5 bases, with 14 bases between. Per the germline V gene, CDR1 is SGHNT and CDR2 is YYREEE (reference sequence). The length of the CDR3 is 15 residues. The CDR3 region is CASSLAGRIRETQYF. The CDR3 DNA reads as TGTGCCAGCAGCTTGGCGGGGAGGATTAGGGAGACCCAGTACTTC. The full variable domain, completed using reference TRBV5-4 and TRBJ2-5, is ETGVTQSPTHLIKTRGQQVTLRCSSQSGHNTVSWYQQALGQGPQFIFQYYREEENGRGNFPPRFSGLQFPNYSSELNVNALELDDSALYLCASSLAGRIRETQYFGPGTRLLVL.

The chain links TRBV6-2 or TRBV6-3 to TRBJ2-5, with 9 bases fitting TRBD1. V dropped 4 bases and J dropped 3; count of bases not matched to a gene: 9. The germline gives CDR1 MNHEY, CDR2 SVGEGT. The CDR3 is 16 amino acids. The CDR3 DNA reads TGTGCCAGCAGTTCGCCGGGACAGGGCGTTGAAGAGACCCAGTACTTC. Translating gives CASSSPGQGVEETQYF.

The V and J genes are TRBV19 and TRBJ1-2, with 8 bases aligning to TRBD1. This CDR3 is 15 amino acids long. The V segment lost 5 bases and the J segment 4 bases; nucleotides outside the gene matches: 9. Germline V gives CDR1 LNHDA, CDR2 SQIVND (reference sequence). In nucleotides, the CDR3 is TGTGCCAGTAGTGCCTCGACAGGGGCTGGCTATGGCTACACCTTC. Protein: CASSASTGAGYGYTF.

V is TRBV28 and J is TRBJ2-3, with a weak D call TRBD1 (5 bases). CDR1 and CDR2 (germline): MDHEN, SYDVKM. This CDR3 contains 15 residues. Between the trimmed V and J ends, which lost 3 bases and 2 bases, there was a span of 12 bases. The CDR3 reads CASSFGTGLTDTQYF. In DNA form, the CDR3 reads TGTGCCAGCAGTTTTGGAACAGGCCTCACAGATACGCAGTATTTT.

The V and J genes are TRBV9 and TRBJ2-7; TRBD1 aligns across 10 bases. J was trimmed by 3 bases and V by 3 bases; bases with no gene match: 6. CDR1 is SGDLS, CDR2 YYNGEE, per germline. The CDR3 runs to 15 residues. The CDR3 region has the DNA TGTGCCAGCAGCGCCCGTGGGACAGGGGACTACGAGCAGTACTTC. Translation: CASSARGTGDYEQYF.

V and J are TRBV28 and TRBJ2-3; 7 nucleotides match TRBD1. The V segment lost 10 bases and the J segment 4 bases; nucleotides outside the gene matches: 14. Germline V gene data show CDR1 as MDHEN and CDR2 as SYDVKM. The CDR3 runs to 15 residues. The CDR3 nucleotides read TGTGCCACCTTAAAAAAACAGGGGTTCTCAGATACGCAGTATTTT. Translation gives CATLKKQGFSDTQYF.

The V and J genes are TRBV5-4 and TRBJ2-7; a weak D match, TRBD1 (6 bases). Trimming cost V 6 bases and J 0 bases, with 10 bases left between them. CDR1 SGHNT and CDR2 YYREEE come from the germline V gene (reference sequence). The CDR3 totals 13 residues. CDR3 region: CASTLTGSYEQYF. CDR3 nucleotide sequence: TGTGCCAGCACCCTGACAGGCTCCTACGAGCAGTACTTC.

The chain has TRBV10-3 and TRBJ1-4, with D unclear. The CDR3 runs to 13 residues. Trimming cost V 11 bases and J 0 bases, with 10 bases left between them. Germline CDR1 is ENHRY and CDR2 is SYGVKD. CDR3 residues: CASAGSTNEKLFF. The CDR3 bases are TGTGCCTCTGCAGGTTCAACTAATGAAAAACTGTTTTTT.

CDR3 sequence reads: CASSSPQGAQHF. The CDR3 DNA reads TGTGCCAGCAGTTCACCCCAGGGGGCCCAGCATTTT. The chain links TRBV27 to TRBJ1-5; 7 bases fit TRBD1. This CDR3 comprises 12 residues. The V gene's germline CDR1 is MNHEY and CDR2 SMNVEV (reference sequence). The V segment lost 4 bases and the J segment 11 bases; nucleotides outside the gene matches: 5.

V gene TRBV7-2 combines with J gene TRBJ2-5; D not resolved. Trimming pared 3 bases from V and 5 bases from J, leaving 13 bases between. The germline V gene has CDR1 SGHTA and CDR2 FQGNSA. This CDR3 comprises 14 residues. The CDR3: CASSFPGYAETQYF. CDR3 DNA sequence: TGTGCCAGCAGCTTTCCCGGTTACGCGGAGACCCAGTACTTC.

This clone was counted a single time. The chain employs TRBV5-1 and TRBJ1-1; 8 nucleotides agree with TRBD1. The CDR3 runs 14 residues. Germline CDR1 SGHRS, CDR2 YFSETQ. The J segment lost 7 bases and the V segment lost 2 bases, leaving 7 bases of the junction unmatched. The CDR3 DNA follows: TGCGCCAGCAGCTTCGATGGACAGGGACGTGAAGCTTTCTTT. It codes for CASSFDGQGREAFF.

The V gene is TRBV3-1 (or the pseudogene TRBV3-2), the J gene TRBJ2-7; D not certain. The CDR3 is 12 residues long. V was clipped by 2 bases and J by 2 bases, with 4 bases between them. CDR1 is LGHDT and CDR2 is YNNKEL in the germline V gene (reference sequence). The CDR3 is CASSQLAYEQYF. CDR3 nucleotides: TGTGCCAGCAGCCAATTAGCCTACGAGCAGTACTTC.

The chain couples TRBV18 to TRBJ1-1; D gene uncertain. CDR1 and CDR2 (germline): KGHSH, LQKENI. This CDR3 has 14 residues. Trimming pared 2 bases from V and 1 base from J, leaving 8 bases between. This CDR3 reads CASSPTGTNTEAFF. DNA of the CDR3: TGTGCCAGCTCACCAACGGGTACGAACACTGAAGCTTTCTTT. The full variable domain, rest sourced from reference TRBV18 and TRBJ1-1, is NAGVMQNPRHLVRRRGQEARLRCSPMKGHSHVYWYRQLPEEGLKFMVYLQKENIIDESGMPKERFSAEFPKEGPSILRIQQVVRGDSAAYFCASSPTGTNTEAFFGQGTRLTVV.

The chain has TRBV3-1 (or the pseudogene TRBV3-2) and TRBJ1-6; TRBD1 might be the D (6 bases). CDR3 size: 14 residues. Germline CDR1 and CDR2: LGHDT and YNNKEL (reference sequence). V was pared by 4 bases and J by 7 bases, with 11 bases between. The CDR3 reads CASSRTELNSPLHF. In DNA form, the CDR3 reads TGTGCCAGCAGCCGGACAGAGCTGAATTCACCCCTCCACTTT.

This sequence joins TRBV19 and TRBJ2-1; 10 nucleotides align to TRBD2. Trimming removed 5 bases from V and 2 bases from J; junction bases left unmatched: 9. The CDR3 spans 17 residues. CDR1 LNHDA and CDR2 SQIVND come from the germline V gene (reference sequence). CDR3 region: CASSRRLAGAAYNEQFF. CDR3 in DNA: TGTGCCAGTAGTCGACGGCTAGCGGGGGCCGCCTACAATGAGCAGTTCTTC. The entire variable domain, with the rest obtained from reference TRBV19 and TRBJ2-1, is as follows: DGGITQSPKYLFRKEGQNVTLSCEQNLNHDAMYWYRQDPGQGLRLIYYSQIVNDFQKGDIAEGYSVSREKKESFPLTVTSAQKNPTAFYLCASSRRLAGAAYNEQFFGPGTRLTVL.

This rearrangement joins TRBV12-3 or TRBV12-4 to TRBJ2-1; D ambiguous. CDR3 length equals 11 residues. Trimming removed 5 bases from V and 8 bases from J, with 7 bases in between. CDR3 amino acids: CASSQGYEQFF. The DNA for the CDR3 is TGTGCCAGCAGTCAAGGCTATGAGCAGTTCTTC.

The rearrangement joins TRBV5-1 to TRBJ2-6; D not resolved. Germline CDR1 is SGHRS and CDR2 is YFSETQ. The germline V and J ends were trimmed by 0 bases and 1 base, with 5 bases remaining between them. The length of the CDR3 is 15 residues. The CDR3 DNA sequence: TGCGCCAGCAGCTTGGGTCGTTCTGGGGCCAACGTCCTGACTTTC. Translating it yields CASSLGRSGANVLTF.

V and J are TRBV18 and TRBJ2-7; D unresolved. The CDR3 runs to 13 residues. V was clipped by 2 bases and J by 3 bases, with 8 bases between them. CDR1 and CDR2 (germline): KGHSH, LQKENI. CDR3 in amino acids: CASSPGTGYEQYF. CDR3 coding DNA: TGTGCCAGCTCACCAGGAACGGGCTACGAGCAGTACTTC. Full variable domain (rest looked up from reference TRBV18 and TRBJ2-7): NAGVMQNPRHLVRRRGQEARLRCSPMKGHSHVYWYRQLPEEGLKFMVYLQKENIIDESGMPKERFSAEFPKEGPSILRIQQVVRGDSAAYFCASSPGTGYEQYFGPGTRLTVT.